This T cell receptor (beta chain) was recorded in a study of TIL therapy for anti-PD-1-resistant metastatic lung cancer. The sample holds one count of this clone. Antigen specificity is unknown. Germline lookup yields CDR1 LNHDA and CDR2 SQIVND (reference sequence). V shed 9 bases, J shed 0 bases, and the junction held 4 bases outside the gene matches. The CDR3 contains 15 residues. Study conclusions and caveats: Treatment-naive, never-smoker and oncogene-addicted patients were overrepresented in this highly selected cohort.

Time point denoted: pre-treatment sample, taken before nivolumab and TIL therapy. Sequencing used immunoSEQ v3. Each library reached about 2 million read pairs, or about 5-6 million at deep level. This table comes from immunoSEQ multiplex PCR, and its TCRdb copy is limited to in-frame clones, with some not included. The data contain 54,000 or so clones, around 70% of them singletons. The sequence was collected from a person aged 25-85 years with non-small cell lung cancer. Sample: blood, taken at baseline. This chain uses TRBV19 with TRBJ1-4; 10 nucleotides align to TRBD1. DNA for the CDR3: TGTGCCAGCCGGGACAGGGGCGCAACTAATGAAAAACTGTTTTTT. It specifies CASRDRGATNEKLFF.